This record concerns one TCR beta chain sequence. Antigen: not known. This sample was included in a study of cytomegalovirus exposure and HLA in healthy donors. Study observations and caveats: Compared with the approximately 700-donor mean, an Asian-associated ancestry cluster reportedly had fewer N-insertions, according to a later analysis. In vitro experiments confirmed that a few CMV-associated chains were specific for CMV antigens.

Use of 60 Vbeta and 13 Jbeta primers characterized the PCR. TCRdb's copy holds only in-frame clones and misses some; the assay was immunoSEQ multiplex PCR. Found here are around 130,000 clones, roughly 82% of them singletons; the top ten hold less than 3.5%. Germline CDR1 and CDR2: MNHEY and SVGAGI. The CDR3 spans 14 residues. V was pared by 2 bases and J by 3 bases, with 10 bases between. This receptor was taken from a woman between 40 and 50 years old in good health and CMV-seropositive. The genes are TRBV6-5 and TRBJ1-2; D gene uncertain. Input material: PBMCs. The CDR3 coding sequence is TGTGCCAGCAGTTACCGGAGAAGTCACTATGGCTACACCTTC. Amino acids: CASSYRRSHYGYTF.